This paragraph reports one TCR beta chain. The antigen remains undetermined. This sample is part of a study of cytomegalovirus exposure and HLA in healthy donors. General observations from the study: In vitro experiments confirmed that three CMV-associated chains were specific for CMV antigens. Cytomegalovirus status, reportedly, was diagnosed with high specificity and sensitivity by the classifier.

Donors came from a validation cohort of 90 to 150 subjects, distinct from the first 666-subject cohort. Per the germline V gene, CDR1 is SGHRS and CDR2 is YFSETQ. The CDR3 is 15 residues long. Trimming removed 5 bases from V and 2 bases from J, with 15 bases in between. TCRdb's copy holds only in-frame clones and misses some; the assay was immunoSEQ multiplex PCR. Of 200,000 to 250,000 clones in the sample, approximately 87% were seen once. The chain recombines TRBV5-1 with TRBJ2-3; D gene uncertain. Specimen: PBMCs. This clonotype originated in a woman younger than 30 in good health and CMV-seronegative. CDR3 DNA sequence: TGCGCCAGCAGATCCGGCCTACCTATCACAGATACGCAGTATTTT. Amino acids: CASRSGLPITDTQYF. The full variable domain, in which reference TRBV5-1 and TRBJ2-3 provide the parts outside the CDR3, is KAGVTQTPRYLIKTRGQQVTLSCSPISGHRSVSWYQQTPGQGLQFLFEYFSETQRNKGNFPGRFSGRQFSNSRSEMNVSTLELGDSALYLCASRSGLPITDTQYFGPGTRLTVL.